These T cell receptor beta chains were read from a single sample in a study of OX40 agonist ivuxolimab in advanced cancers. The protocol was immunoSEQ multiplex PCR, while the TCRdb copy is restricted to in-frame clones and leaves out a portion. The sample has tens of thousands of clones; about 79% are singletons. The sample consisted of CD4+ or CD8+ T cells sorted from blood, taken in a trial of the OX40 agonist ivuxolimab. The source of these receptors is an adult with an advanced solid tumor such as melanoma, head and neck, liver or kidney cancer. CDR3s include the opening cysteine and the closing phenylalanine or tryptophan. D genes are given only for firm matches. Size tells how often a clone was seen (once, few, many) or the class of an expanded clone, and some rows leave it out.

CDR3: CASSKSPLRQRGTEAFF; DNA: TGTGCCAGCAGTAAATCGCCCCTTCGACAGAGGGGCACTGAAGCTTTCTTT; size: -; V: TRBV27; D: -; J: TRBJ1-1
CDR3: CASSTQGAGTEAFF; DNA: TGTGCCAGCAGCACCCAGGGGGCGGGTACTGAAGCTTTCTTT; size: -; V: TRBV7-9; D: TRBD1; J: TRBJ1-1
CDR3: CASSQTLAGGRHEQFF; DNA: TGTGCCAGCAGCCAAACACTAGCGGGGGGCCGGCATGAGCAGTTCTTC; size: -; V: TRBV11-3; D: TRBD2; J: TRBJ2-1
CDR3: CASSSGQGAGNTIYF; DNA: TGTGCCAGCAGCTCAGGACAGGGGGCTGGAAACACCATATATTTT; size: -; V: TRBV7-2; D: TRBD1; J: TRBJ1-3
CDR3: CASVEGGVGGYTF; DNA: TGTGCCAGCGTTGAGGGGGGGGTAGGAGGCTACACCTTC; size: -; V: TRBV6-6; D: -; J: TRBJ1-2
CDR3: CASSPQGRSQHF; DNA: TGTGCCAGCAGTCCCCAGGGGCGGTCCCAGCATTTT; size: -; V: TRBV28; D: -; J: TRBJ1-5
CDR3: CASSEDRGGNQPQHF; DNA: TGTGCCAGCAGTGAAGACAGGGGAGGCAATCAGCCCCAGCATTTT; size: -; V: TRBV2; D: TRBD1; J: TRBJ1-5
CDR3: CASSLGGQGKGYTF; DNA: TGTGCCAGCAGCTTAGGGGGACAGGGGAAAGGCTACACCTTC; size: -; V: TRBV7-9; D: TRBD1; J: TRBJ1-2
CDR3: CASSLTPRGSGYTF; DNA: TGTGCCAGCAGCTTGACACCTCGGGGTTCGGGCTACACCTTC; size: -; V: TRBV7-9; D: -; J: TRBJ1-2
CDR3: CASSFRREQFF; DNA: TGTGCCAGCAGTTTTCGGCGTGAGCAGTTCTTC; size: -; V: TRBV27; D: -; J: TRBJ2-1
CDR3: CASSLLGGTGANVLTF; DNA: TGTGCCAGCAGTTTATTGGGGGGAACTGGGGCCAACGTCCTGACTTTC; size: -; V: TRBV27; D: -; J: TRBJ2-6
CDR3: CASSQVPGVDGYTF; DNA: TGCGCCAGCAGCCAAGTCCCAGGGGTAGATGGCTACACCTTC; size: -; V: TRBV4-3; D: -; J: TRBJ1-2
CDR3: CASSSDRVRAEAFF; DNA: TGTGCCAGTAGTTCCGACAGGGTTCGGGCTGAAGCTTTCTTT; size: -; V: TRBV19; D: TRBD1; J: TRBJ1-1
CDR3: CASSLPNFSNEQFF; DNA: TGTGCCAGCAGCTTGCCTAACTTTTCCAATGAGCAGTTCTTC; size: -; V: TRBV5-4; D: -; J: TRBJ2-1
CDR3: CASSPGQGYNSPLHF; DNA: TGTGCCAGCAGTCCGGGACAGGGTTATAATTCACCCCTCCACTTT; size: -; V: TRBV28; D: TRBD1; J: TRBJ1-6
CDR3: CASSLGGGRSEKLFF; DNA: TGTGCCAGCAGCTTAGGGGGGGGACGGAGTGAAAAACTGTTTTTT; size: -; V: TRBV7-8; D: -; J: TRBJ1-4
CDR3: CSARRNTEAFF; DNA: TGCAGTGCTAGACGCAACACTGAAGCTTTCTTT; size: -; V: TRBV20-1; D: -; J: TRBJ1-1
CDR3: CASTTFVGMDYGYTF; DNA: TGTGCCAGCACGACTTTTGTCGGGATGGACTATGGCTACACCTTC; size: -; V: TRBV2; D: -; J: TRBJ1-2
CDR3: CASSVGRLDEQYF; DNA: TGTGCCAGCAGCGTAGGCAGACTAGACGAGCAGTACTTC; size: few; V: TRBV9; D: -; J: TRBJ2-7
CDR3: CASSPKGGRDTEAFF; DNA: TGTGCCAGCTCACCTAAGGGGGGGCGCGACACTGAAGCTTTCTTT; size: -; V: TRBV18; D: -; J: TRBJ1-1
CDR3: CASSTTGLSNEQFF; DNA: TGTGCCAGTAGTACCACAGGCCTGAGCAATGAGCAGTTCTTC; size: -; V: TRBV19; D: -; J: TRBJ2-1
CDR3: CATSRGVGTDTQYF; DNA: TGTGCCACCAGCAGAGGAGTAGGAACAGATACGCAGTATTTT; size: -; V: TRBV15; D: -; J: TRBJ2-3
CDR3: CASSAIQGWYNEQFF; DNA: TGTGCCAGCAGTGCGATCCAGGGATGGTACAATGAGCAGTTCTTC; size: -; V: TRBV25-1; D: -; J: TRBJ2-1
CDR3: CASSFSGRPNYGYTF; DNA: TGTGCCAGCAGCTTCTCGGGCAGGCCTAACTATGGCTACACCTTC; size: -; V: TRBV5-6; D: -; J: TRBJ1-2
CDR3: CAWKKGRTNSGEQYF; DNA: TGTGCCTGGAAGAAGGGTAGGACGAACTCCGGGGAGCAGTACTTC; size: -; V: TRBV30; D: -; J: TRBJ2-7
CDR3: CATQRGGINEQFF; DNA: TGTGCCACTCAGCGGGGTGGGATCAATGAGCAGTTCTTC; size: once; V: TRBV10-3; D: TRBD2; J: TRBJ2-1
CDR3: CASSLNRNTEAFF; DNA: TGTGCCAGCAGTTTAAACAGGAACACTGAAGCTTTCTTT; size: -; V: TRBV28; D: -; J: TRBJ1-1
CDR3: CASSVRTGTNYGYTF; DNA: TGTGCCAGCAGCGTCCGGACAGGGACTAACTATGGCTACACCTTC; size: -; V: TRBV21-1; D: -; J: TRBJ1-2
CDR3: CASSRDGLYNEQFF; DNA: TGCGCCAGCAGCAGGGATGGGTTATACAATGAGCAGTTCTTC; size: -; V: TRBV5-1; D: -; J: TRBJ2-1
CDR3: CASSSTSGGLYNEQFF; DNA: TGTGCCAGCAGCTCGACTAGCGGGGGCCTCTACAATGAGCAGTTCTTC; size: -; V: TRBV11-3; D: TRBD2; J: TRBJ2-1
CDR3: CSGRTGLWDGYTF; DNA: TGCAGCGGACGGACAGGGCTTTGGGATGGCTACACCTTC; size: -; V: TRBV29-1; D: TRBD1; J: TRBJ1-2
CDR3: CASSLLPGQGSTGELFF; DNA: TGTGCCAGCAGCCTGTTACCGGGACAGGGGTCGACCGGGGAGCTGTTTTTT; size: -; V: TRBV7-8; D: TRBD1; J: TRBJ2-2
CDR3: CASSPGLHGSSGANVLTF; DNA: TGTGCCAGCTCACCGGGACTACATGGCAGCTCTGGGGCCAACGTCCTGACTTTC; size: -; V: TRBV18; D: TRBD2; J: TRBJ2-6
CDR3: CASSPPPTGIQPQHF; DNA: TGTGCCAGTAGCCCACCGCCGACAGGTATTCAGCCCCAGCATTTT; size: -; V: TRBV19; D: -; J: TRBJ1-5
CDR3: CATSRASGLDYGYTF; DNA: TGTGCCACCAGCAGAGCGTCGGGTTTAGACTATGGCTACACCTTC; size: -; V: TRBV15; D: -; J: TRBJ1-2
CDR3: CASSISGAETQYF; DNA: TGTGCCAGTAGTATTAGCGGGGCAGAGACCCAGTACTTC; size: -; V: TRBV19; D: TRBD2; J: TRBJ2-5
CDR3: CASIRGGLTDTQYF; DNA: TGTGCCAGCATACGCGGGGGCCTCACAGATACGCAGTATTTT; size: -; V: TRBV2; D: -; J: TRBJ2-3
CDR3: CASSIWQGHEQYF; DNA: TGTGCCAGTAGTATATGGCAGGGCCACGAGCAGTACTTC; size: -; V: TRBV19; D: -; J: TRBJ2-7
CDR3: CASSLQGTSGGLSYEQYF; DNA: TGTGCCAGCAGCCTCCAGGGGACTAGCGGGGGCCTCTCCTACGAGCAGTACTTC; size: -; V: TRBV7-9; D: TRBD2; J: TRBJ2-7
CDR3: CASSDSTGADTQYF; DNA: TGTGCCAGCAGTGACTCTACCGGGGCAGATACGCAGTATTTT; size: -; V: TRBV6-5; D: -; J: TRBJ2-3
CDR3: CASTTWLAPKTGANVLTF; DNA: TGTGCCAGCACCACGTGGTTAGCCCCGAAGACTGGGGCCAACGTCCTGACTTTC; size: -; V: TRBV28; D: -; J: TRBJ2-6
CDR3: CASSLLRGEAFF; DNA: TGTGCCAGCAGCTTACTCAGGGGTGAAGCTTTCTTT; size: -; V: TRBV11-3; D: -; J: TRBJ1-1
CDR3: CASSVLVSPLHF; DNA: TGTGCCAGCAGTGTTTTGGTCTCACCCCTCCACTTT; size: -; V: TRBV6-1; D: -; J: TRBJ1-6
CDR3: CASSESAGGHYNEQFF; DNA: TGCGCCAGCAGTGAGTCTGCGGGGGGGCACTACAATGAGCAGTTCTTC; size: -; V: TRBV10-1; D: TRBD2; J: TRBJ2-1
CDR3: CASSSGTFQETQYF; DNA: TGCGCCAGCAGCTCCGGGACTTTCCAAGAGACCCAGTACTTC; size: -; V: TRBV5-1; D: -; J: TRBJ2-5
CDR3: CASSLSVGSYNSPLHF; DNA: TGTGCCAGCAGTTTATCCGTCGGCTCCTATAATTCACCCCTCCACTTT; size: -; V: TRBV27; D: -; J: TRBJ1-6
CDR3: CASSYERDHGYTF; DNA: TGTGCCAGCAGTTATGAGCGAGATCATGGCTACACCTTC; size: -; V: TRBV6-6; D: -; J: TRBJ1-2
CDR3: CASSYKSDTQYF; DNA: TGTGCCAGCAGTTACAAGTCAGATACGCAGTATTTT; size: -; V: TRBV6-6; D: -; J: TRBJ2-3
CDR3: CASSVQGSNQPQHF; DNA: TGTGCCAGCAGTGTCCAGGGAAGCAATCAGCCCCAGCATTTT; size: few; V: TRBV7-9; D: -; J: TRBJ1-5
CDR3: CASSLARPGQGYNEQFF; DNA: TGTGCCAGCAGCTTAGCGAGGCCAGGACAGGGCTACAATGAGCAGTTCTTC; size: -; V: TRBV7-6; D: TRBD1; J: TRBJ2-1
CDR3: CASRVREKNNSPLHF; DNA: TGTGCCAGCAGAGTTCGGGAAAAAAATAATTCACCCCTCCACTTT; size: -; V: TRBV5-6; D: -; J: TRBJ1-6
CDR3: CAWSVPGQGYGYTF; DNA: TGTGCCTGGAGTGTCCCGGGACAGGGTTATGGCTACACCTTC; size: -; V: TRBV30; D: TRBD1; J: TRBJ1-2
CDR3: CASSPRDRSYNSPLHF; DNA: TGTGCCAGCTCACCACGGGACCGCTCCTATAATTCACCCCTCCACTTT; size: -; V: TRBV18; D: -; J: TRBJ1-6
CDR3: CAWSVPVAGGRNEQFF; DNA: TGTGCCTGGAGTGTACCCGTAGCGGGGGGCAGGAATGAGCAGTTCTTC; size: -; V: TRBV30; D: TRBD2; J: TRBJ2-1
CDR3: CASSTTGTGVMNTEAFF; DNA: TGTGCCAGTAGTACCACCGGGACAGGGGTCATGAACACTGAAGCTTTCTTT; size: -; V: TRBV19; D: TRBD1; J: TRBJ1-1
CDR3: CASSIGGVYGYTF; DNA: TGTGCCAGCAGCATCGGAGGAGTCTATGGCTACACCTTC; size: -; V: TRBV5-5; D: -; J: TRBJ1-2
CDR3: CASSNRGLVNTEAFF; DNA: TGTGCCAGCTCTAACAGGGGGCTTGTGAACACTGAAGCTTTCTTT; size: -; V: TRBV5-6; D: TRBD1; J: TRBJ1-1
CDR3: CASSSTGYQETQYF; DNA: TGTGCCAGCAGCTCCACAGGCTACCAAGAGACCCAGTACTTC; size: -; V: TRBV7-9; D: -; J: TRBJ2-5
CDR3: CASSVGMTDTQYF; DNA: TGTGCCAGCAGCGTAGGTATGACGGATACGCAGTATTTT; size: -; V: TRBV9; D: -; J: TRBJ2-3
CDR3: CASSLTVHSGNTIYF; DNA: TGTGCCAGCAGTTTAACGGTTCACTCTGGAAACACCATATATTTT; size: -; V: TRBV27; D: -; J: TRBJ1-3